The T cell receptor beta chain described here comes from a study of T cells in pancreatic ductal adenocarcinoma. Study-level points and caveats: The resected pancreatic cancer cohort was biased toward the minority with early-stage disease. Tumors hold more CD45RO+ effector T cells, which may bias toward lower diversity. Blood clonality (about 0.07) did not differ significantly from tumor (approximately 0.12). Unique clonotypes were approximately 8-fold more numerous in blood than in tumor.

To note about this clone: Its antigen remains unidentified.

Sequenced by immunoSEQ multiplex PCR; TCRdb stores in-frame clones only, minus some. The table records around 94,000 clones, over 90% of them present only once. Germline V gives CDR1 LNHDA, CDR2 SQIVND (reference sequence). Trimming left V 0 bases short and J 6 bases short, with 8 bases between. The length of the CDR3 is 14 residues. Surgery without prior neoadjuvant therapy was the treatment of the selected pancreatic ductal adenocarcinoma patients. What was sequenced was PBMCs. The receptor was isolated from a human donor with pancreatic ductal adenocarcinoma. The J gene is TRBJ2-2, the V gene TRBV19, with D unresolved. The CDR3 region is CASSIDASSGELFF. The CDR3 DNA follows: TGTGCCAGTAGTATAGACGCGTCGTCCGGGGAGCTGTTTTTT.